Each of the 31 T cell receptor beta chains below was sequenced from the same sample in a study of blood T cells in healthy people across ages. With a J-beta primer mix and a sample-barcoded 5' primer, a second PCR ran 7 to 11 cycles. From the 5' RACE reads, TCRdb called clonotypes with MiXCR, one entry per CDR3 protein. The sample has over 950,000 distinct CDR3 sequences; roughly 47% are singletons. Sequenced sample: blood. The receptors were gathered from a woman aged 60-75 years in good health.

The CDR3 region is CASSEGTPSTDTQYF. The CDR3 coding sequence is TGTGCCAGCAGTGAAGGGACACCAAGCACAGATACGCAGTATTTT. V and J are TRBV2 and TRBJ2-3; D perhaps matches TRBD1 (5 bases). Germline values: CDR1 SNHLY, CDR2 FYNNEI. The germline V and J ends were trimmed by 1 base and 0 bases, with 8 bases remaining between them. The CDR3 is made up of 15 amino acids.

The chain joins TRBV7-8 to TRBJ2-7; D perhaps matches TRBD2 (5 bases). The CDR3 runs 17 residues. Germline V CDR1 and CDR2: SGHVS, FQNEAQ. Trimming left V 0 bases short and J 3 bases short, with 18 bases between. The chain's CDR3 is CASSLATFGVSSYEQYF. CDR3 coding DNA: TGTGCCAGCAGCTTAGCGACATTCGGGGTGTCTAGCTACGAGCAGTACTTC.

This chain joins TRBV7-9 and TRBJ2-1; no clear D gene. Trimming removed 1 base at V and 6 bases at J, with 13 bases between. Per the germline V gene, CDR1 is SEHNR and CDR2 is FQNEAQ (reference sequence). This CDR3 is built from 15 residues. CDR3 sequence reads: CASSLGASQRNEQFF. The CDR3 coding sequence is TGTGCCAGCAGCTTAGGTGCTTCCCAGCGCAATGAGCAGTTCTTC.

The chain carries TRBV12-3 or TRBV12-4 and TRBJ2-4; TRBD2 matches at 8 bases. TRBJ2-7 matches the DNA end more closely, so the J call is doubtful. This CDR3 spans 13 amino acids. As DNA, the CDR3 is TGTGCCAGCAGAGATAGCGGGAATTACGAGCAGTACTTC. It yields the protein CASRDSGNYEQYF.

This chain connects TRBV7-9 to TRBJ2-1; TRBD2 matches 8 bases. This CDR3 has 16 amino acids. The germline CDR1 and CDR2 sequences are SEHNR and FQNEAQ (reference sequence). Unmatched junction bases numbered 14, after V lost 3 bases and J lost 10 bases. CDR3 DNA: TGTGCCAGCAGCTTTGGGGCTAGCGGGTCGGAGGGGGAGCAGTTCTTC. The encoded protein is CASSFGASGSEGEQFF.

The V call is TRBV24-1, the J call TRBJ2-3; 10 bases line up with TRBD1. The CDR3 extends over 15 amino acids. The germline V gene encodes CDR1 KGHDR and CDR2 SFDVKD. The V segment lost 5 bases and the J segment 2 bases; nucleotides outside the gene matches: 3. CDR3 sequence reads: CATSGTGGYTDTQYF. The DNA for the CDR3 is TGTGCCACCAGTGGGACAGGGGGTTACACAGATACGCAGTATTTT.

The rearrangement links TRBV12-3 or TRBV12-4 to TRBJ2-1; 7 bases are shared with TRBD1. CDR3 length: 14 residues. Trimming cost V 5 bases and J 0 bases; bases outside gene matches: 1. The CDR3 bases are TGTGCCAGCAGTGGGACAGCCTCCTACAATGAGCAGTTCTTC. Translation gives CASSGTASYNEQFF.

This clonotype was counted a few times. The J gene is TRBJ2-7, the V gene TRBV6-2 or TRBV6-3, with 10 bases lining up with TRBD2. CDR3 length: 14 amino acids. CDR1 is MNHEY, CDR2 SVGEGT, per germline. Trimming took 6 bases from V and 7 from J; bases not matched to a gene: 9. The CDR3 sequence is CASRGLAVASEQYF. CDR3 nucleotide sequence: TGTGCCAGCAGAGGACTAGCGGTGGCCTCGGAGCAGTACTTC.

The V call is TRBV7-9, the J call TRBJ2-3, with 7 bases that match TRBD1. CDR3 length: 14 residues. CDR1 is SEHNR, CDR2 FQNEAQ, per germline (reference sequence). Germline trimming cut 6 bases from V and 2 bases from J; bases unmatched to any gene: 5. The CDR3 region is CASRHRGATDTQYF. The CDR3 coding sequence is TGTGCCAGCAGGCACAGGGGCGCCACAGATACGCAGTATTTT.

This rearrangement joins TRBV2 to TRBJ2-7; the D gene could be TRBD1 or TRBD2 (6 bases each). V lost 5 bases and J lost 6, with 17 bases in between. This CDR3 comprises 14 residues. Looked up from germline, CDR1 is SNHLY and CDR2 is FYNNEI. The CDR3 DNA sequence: TGTGCCAGCAGTAAGCAGGAGGGGGTGGGCGAGCAGTACTTC. This translates into CASSKQEGVGEQYF.

The CDR3 nucleotides are TGTGCCAGCAGCGACCGGTTGGGAGGCTCCTACGAGCAGTACTTC. Translated: CASSDRLGGSYEQYF. The chain links TRBV6-5 to TRBJ2-7; D is perhaps TRBD2 (6 bases). Trimming pared 6 bases from V and 0 bases from J, leaving 15 bases between. The germline V gene has CDR1 MNHEY and CDR2 SVGAGI. The CDR3 loop spans 15 amino acids.

The chain carries TRBV7-2 and TRBJ1-4; 9 nucleotides line up with TRBD1. Germline V lookup: CDR1 SGHTA, CDR2 FQGNSA. CDR3 length: 14 amino acids. V gave up 8 bases and J gave up 7 bases; unmatched junction bases: 8. DNA of the CDR3: TGTGCCAGCTCTATAGACAGGGGGGGTGAAAAACTGTTTTTT. Translated: CASSIDRGGEKLFF.

The chain combines TRBV6-7 with TRBJ1-5; tentatively, D is TRBD1 (5 bases). TRBV6-7 is filed as an ORF, its function uncertain. V dropped 10 bases and J dropped 5 bases, with 12 bases sitting between them. The CDR3 extends over 12 amino acids. The CDR3 reads CATPGRHQPQHF. The CDR3 nucleotides read TGTGCCACTCCGGGACGACATCAGCCCCAGCATTTT.

This chain uses TRBV20-1 with TRBJ1-6, with 7 bases aligning to TRBD1. Germline CDR1 is DFQATT and CDR2 is SNEGSKA (reference sequence). The V gene end was trimmed by 4 bases and the J gene end by 7 bases; junction bases not matched to a gene: 4. The CDR3 is made up of 13 amino acids. The CDR3 region has the DNA TGCAGTGCTACCGGGACAGCAAATTCACCCCTCCACTTT. It yields the protein CSATGTANSPLHF.

This clonotype was observed a single time. The chain has TRBV4-3 and TRBJ1-1; D ambiguous. Per germline, CDR1 LGHNA and CDR2 YSLEER. This CDR3 comprises 15 residues. Trimming cost V 0 bases and J 0 bases, with 8 bases left between them. CDR3 in amino acids: CASSQERYMNTEAFF. The DNA for the CDR3 is TGCGCCAGCAGCCAAGAGAGATACATGAACACTGAAGCTTTCTTT.

This clonotype occurred once. This chain joins TRBV7-9 and TRBJ1-5, with D perhaps TRBD1 (6 bases). Trimming pared 4 bases from V and 6 bases from J, leaving 19 bases between. This CDR3 contains 16 residues. Per the germline V gene, CDR1 is SEHNR and CDR2 is FQNEAQ (reference sequence). The CDR3 DNA sequence: TGTGCCAGCAGCTCGGGGGGAGGGGGTGATGGTCAGCCCCAGCATTTT. Translation gives CASSSGGGGDGQPQHF.

V is TRBV4-3 and J is TRBJ2-3; 10 bases fit TRBD2. The junction had 9 bases not matched to a gene; V was cut back by 3 bases and J by 3 bases. The CDR3 is made up of 17 amino acids. The V gene's germline CDR1 is LGHNA and CDR2 YSLEER. Here the CDR3 DNA reads TGCGCCAGCAGCCACCAGGCCGGGACTAGCGTGACAGATACGCAGTATTTT. Translation: CASSHQAGTSVTDTQYF.

The V call is TRBV18, the J call TRBJ2-5, with D maybe TRBD2 (6 bases). Germline V gene data show CDR1 as KGHSH and CDR2 as LQKENI. The CDR3 consists of 17 residues. V was shortened by 2 bases and J by 2 bases, with 18 bases between the two germline ends. The CDR3 bases are TGTGCCAGCTCACCAACGAAAGGACGGGGACTGCAAGAGACCCAGTACTTC. It codes for CASSPTKGRGLQETQYF.

The V call is TRBV28, the J call TRBJ2-1, with D maybe TRBD2 (5 bases). This CDR3 is built from 16 residues. The V end was cut by 7 bases, the J end by 4 bases, with 20 bases between. The germline gives CDR1 MDHEN, CDR2 SYDVKM. In DNA form, the CDR3 reads TGTGCCAGCAAACTTGGGGTCGAACTAGGGTACAATGAGCAGTTCTTC. This codes for CASKLGVELGYNEQFF.

The sample holds a few counts of this clonotype. The V call is TRBV28, the J call TRBJ2-1; 8 nucleotides align to TRBD2. CDR3 length: 15 amino acids. Germline-derived CDR1 and CDR2 are MDHEN and SYDVKM. The V segment lost 6 bases and the J segment 1 base; nucleotides outside the gene matches: 5. CDR3 nucleotide sequence: TGTGCCAGCAGGCCGGGACTAGGATCCTACAATGAGCAGTTCTTC. Protein sequence: CASRPGLGSYNEQFF.

With regard to this clonotype: An end of the junction does not agree with germline; a read error may underlie this. The chain recombines TRBV12-5 with TRBJ2-3; TRBD2 matches 8 bases. CDR1 LGHNT and CDR2 FRNRAP come from the germline V gene. There are 15 residues in the CDR3. CDR3 nucleotides: TGTGCCAGTGGTTTCTCAAGCGGGAGTACAGATACGCAGTATTTT. The encoded protein is CASGFSSGSTDTQYF. Supplemented by reference TRBV12-5 and TRBJ2-3, the full variable domain reads DARVTQTPRHKVTEMGQEVTMRCQPILGHNTVFWYRQTMMQGLELLAYFRNRAPLDDSGMPKDRFSAEMPDATLATLKIQPSEPRDSAVYFCASGFSSGSTDTQYFGPGTRLTVL.

The chain is built from TRBV7-2 and TRBJ1-4; no clear D. The V gene lost 4 bases and the J gene lost 7 bases, with 19 bases spanning the gap. CDR3 length: 16 residues. Germline CDR1 and CDR2: SGHTA and FQGNSA. The CDR3 region is CASSSGRLQRSEKLFF. DNA of the CDR3: TGTGCCAGCAGCTCCGGGAGGTTGCAAAGGAGTGAAAAACTGTTTTTT.

Regarding this clonotype: A junction end diverges from the germline sequence, so it may reflect a read error. This chain links TRBV15 with TRBJ2-7; D possibly corresponds to TRBD2 (6 bases). The CDR3 length is 14 residues. CDR1 and CDR2 (germline): LNHNV, YYDKDF (reference sequence). In DNA form, the CDR3 reads TGTGCCACCAGCTTGGGACTTGCGTCCTACAAGCAGTACTTC. It yields the protein CATSLGLASYKQYF.

The J gene is TRBJ2-3, the V gene TRBV9; no clear D. Germline V gives CDR1 SGDLS, CDR2 YYNGEE. The CDR3 is 12 amino acids. Trimming cost V 4 bases and J 4 bases, with 7 bases left between them. The CDR3 loop is CASSPHPDTQYF. The CDR3, as DNA: TGTGCCAGCAGCCCACACCCAGATACGCAGTATTTT.

This clonotype was picked up a small number of times. The rearrangement links TRBV20-1 to TRBJ2-3; 9 nucleotides match TRBD2. V shed 3 bases and J 3 bases; nucleotides not matched to a gene: 13. The CDR3 has 17 amino acids. Germline-derived CDR1 and CDR2 are DFQATT and SNEGSKA (reference sequence). CDR3 in DNA: TGCAGTGCTAGTCAGTTCGGCGGTAGCGGGAGAACAGATACGCAGTATTTT. Amino acids: CSASQFGGSGRTDTQYF.

The chain joins TRBV6-5 to TRBJ2-5; no firm D call. Germline V gives CDR1 MNHEY, CDR2 SVGAGI. CDR3 length equals 13 residues. With 8 bases removed from V and 1 base from J, the gap between germline ends came to 11 bases. The DNA for the CDR3 is TGTGCCAGCCGGCGGAGTAGCCAAGAGACCCAGTACTTC. This gives the protein CASRRSSQETQYF.

This clonotype was seen only a few times. The chain joins TRBV7-2 to TRBJ2-7; D gene uncertain. The CDR3 totals 15 residues. Germline CDR1 is SGHTA and CDR2 is FQGNSA. Between the trimmed V and J ends, which lost 5 bases and 3 bases, there was a span of 17 bases. The CDR3 sequence is CASSRGPDGIYEQYF. CDR3 bases: TGTGCCAGCAGCCGAGGTCCGGACGGTATCTACGAGCAGTACTTC.

The chain links TRBV12-3 or TRBV12-4 to TRBJ2-5, with D uncertain. Near its end, the DNA agrees better with TRBJ2-7, so the J call may be wrong. The CDR3 is 13 residues long. The CDR3: CASSLSGIHEQYF. As DNA, the CDR3 is TGTGCCAGCAGTTTGTCGGGTATCCACGAGCAGTACTTC.

This clonotype was counted at least ten times. The chain uses TRBV4-1 and TRBJ2-5; D is perhaps TRBD1 or TRBD2 (5 bases each). Trimming took off 2 bases at V and 0 bases at J, with 7 bases between the two ends. Germline values: CDR1 MGHRA, CDR2 YSYEKL. The CDR3 sequence is 14 residues long. CDR3 protein: CASSQWGNQETQYF. CDR3 DNA: TGCGCCAGCAGCCAATGGGGGAACCAAGAGACCCAGTACTTC.

The V call is TRBV28, the J call TRBJ2-3; 15 positions agree with TRBD2. Germline V gene lookup returns CDR1 MDHEN and CDR2 SYDVKM. V was pared by 5 bases and J by 6 bases, with 6 bases of the junction left unmatched. This CDR3 has 16 residues. In DNA form, the CDR3 reads TGTGCCAGCAGTCCAGGGACTAGCGGGAGGAGGGATACGCAGTATTTT. This codes for CASSPGTSGRRDTQYF.

CDR3 loop: CASINRNYGYTF. CDR3 sequence (DNA): TGTGCCAGCATTAACCGAAACTATGGCTACACCTTC. The rearrangement joins TRBV2 to TRBJ1-2, with unresolved D. Germline CDR1 and CDR2: SNHLY and FYNNEI. The CDR3 is made up of 12 amino acids. The germline V and J ends were trimmed by 7 bases and 2 bases, with 8 bases remaining between them. The full variable domain, rest sourced from reference TRBV2 and TRBJ1-2, is EPEVTQTPSHQVTQMGQEVILRCVPISNHLYFYWYRQILGQKVEFLVSFYNNEISEKSEIFDDQFSVERPDGSNFTLKIRSTKLEDSAMYFCASINRNYGYTFGSGTRLTVV.